Each of the 21 T cell receptor beta chains below was sequenced from the same sample in a study of CD8 T cells in ankylosing spondylitis. In TCRdb, the 5' RACE reads were re-called with MiXCR into one record per CDR3 protein. The sample consists of about 140,000 distinct CDR3 sequences, more than 9.5% of them appearing once. The sample comprised blood, either unsorted or a sorted T cell fraction (not recorded which). The receptors come from a female donor with ankylosing spondylitis or in good health (not recorded which).

Notes on this clonotype: Possible read error: a much larger clone is one base away. The CDR3 protein is CASSHPTLGETPYF. The CDR3, as DNA: TGTGCCAGCAGCCACCCGACGCTTGGCGAGACCCCGTACTTC. The chain links TRBV3-1 to TRBJ2-5; D is ambiguous. The CDR3 is 14 residues long. Germline V CDR1 and CDR2: LGHDT, YNNKEL (reference sequence).

This sequence joins TRBV19 and TRBJ1-2, with unresolved D. This CDR3 spans 10 amino acids. Germline V CDR1 and CDR2: LNHDA, SQIVND (reference sequence). CDR3 DNA: TGTGCAACAAGGGTGGATGGCTACACCTTC. It codes for CATRVDGYTF.

Within the sample, this clonotype is medium-sized. The rearrangement links TRBV20-1 to TRBJ2-1; tentative D call: TRBD2 (5 bases). Trimming removed 0 bases at V and 9 bases at J, with 9 bases between. From germline, CDR1 is DFQATT and CDR2 SNEGSKA (reference sequence). CDR3 size: 12 residues. The CDR3 protein is CSARDTRGEQFF. The CDR3 DNA reads as TGCAGTGCTAGAGATACACGGGGTGAGCAGTTCTTC.

This clonotype was seen ten or more times. The chain recombines TRBV7-8 with TRBJ2-3, with no clear D. Trimming stripped 3 bases from V and 0 bases from J, with 7 bases between. The length of the CDR3 is 14 residues. Germline V gene data show CDR1 as SGHVS and CDR2 as FQNEAQ. CDR3 amino acids: CASSLSQSTDTQYF. CDR3 nucleotide sequence: TGTGCCAGCAGCTTGTCCCAGAGCACAGATACGCAGTATTTT.

CDR3 loop: CASSIQGRNEKLFF. The CDR3 DNA reads as TGTGCCAGTAGTATACAGGGAAGAAATGAAAAACTGTTTTTT. This chain uses TRBV19 with TRBJ1-4, with D maybe TRBD1 (5 bases). This CDR3 contains 14 residues. V was clipped by 2 bases and J by 5 bases, with 9 bases between them. Germline values: CDR1 LNHDA, CDR2 SQIVND (reference sequence).

Ten or more counts support this clonotype. The rearrangement links TRBV5-6 to TRBJ1-2, with TRBD1 identical over 9 bases. This CDR3 region has 14 residues. J was trimmed by 4 bases and V by 2 bases; bases with no gene match: 3. The germline V gene has CDR1 SGHDT and CDR2 YYEEEE. CDR3 in DNA: TGTGCCAGCAGCTTTAGGACAGGGGTCTATGGCTACACCTTC. It codes for CASSFRTGVYGYTF.

Many counts were recorded for this clonotype. J is TRBJ1-1 and V is TRBV3-1, with a weak D call TRBD1 (5 bases). Trimming stripped 4 bases from V and 8 bases from J, with 14 bases between. Looked up from germline, CDR1 is LGHDT and CDR2 is YNNKEL (reference sequence). CDR3 length equals 13 residues. In DNA, the CDR3 is TGTGCCAGCAGCCCCGGGGACCTCCGGGAAGCTTTCTTT. Amino acid sequence: CASSPGDLREAFF.

J is TRBJ1-5 and V is TRBV7-3; D unresolved. CDR3 length: 12 amino acids. Trimming left V 11 bases short and J 6 bases short, with 14 bases between. Germline V gene sequence: CDR1 SGHTA, CDR2 FQGTGA. The CDR3: CAGRRGIQPQHF. In DNA form, the CDR3 reads TGTGCCGGTAGACGGGGAATTCAGCCCCAGCATTTT.

This clonotype was seen a few times. J is TRBJ1-4 and V is TRBV4-1; D possibly corresponds to TRBD1 (6 bases). V shed 1 base and J shed 6 bases, with 15 bases lying between them. CDR1 is MGHRA and CDR2 is YSYEKL in the germline V gene. This CDR3 is built from 16 residues. CDR3 sequence (DNA): TGCGCCAGCAGCCAAGGCCCGGGGGGGGCGGATGAAAAACTGTTTTTT. Protein: CASSQGPGGADEKLFF.

The chain carries TRBV30 and TRBJ1-1; TRBD1 matches 9 bases. The germline CDR1 and CDR2 sequences are GTSNPN and SVGIG (reference sequence). V was pared by 4 bases and J by 4 bases, with 7 bases of the junction left unmatched. The CDR3 is 14 amino acids. For the CDR3, the DNA is TGTGCCTGGATATGGGACAGGGCCATCACTGAAGCTTTCTTT. Its translation: CAWIWDRAITEAFF.

Many counts were recorded for this clonotype. The chain recombines TRBV6-1 with TRBJ1-6; D is ambiguous. The CDR3 is made up of 13 amino acids. Trimming pared 6 bases from V and 4 bases from J, leaving 7 bases between. Germline V gives CDR1 MNHNS, CDR2 SASEGT. The CDR3 region is CASRWSYNSPLHF. As DNA, the CDR3 is TGTGCCAGCAGGTGGAGTTATAATTCACCCCTCCACTTT.

The chain recombines TRBV10-3 with TRBJ2-2; tentatively, D is TRBD2 (6 bases). Germline V gene data show CDR1 as ENHRY and CDR2 as SYGVKD. The V and J ends lost 6 bases and 6 bases respectively, with 14 bases between them. The CDR3 covers 14 residues. CDR3 in amino acids: CAISEHREAGELFF. CDR3 DNA sequence: TGTGCCATCAGCGAACATAGGGAGGCCGGGGAGCTGTTTTTT.

At least ten counts were recorded for this clonotype. This rearrangement joins TRBV7-9 to TRBJ1-1; D not resolved. Germline V CDR1 and CDR2: SEHNR, FQNEAQ (reference sequence). V was trimmed by 5 bases and J by 5 bases, leaving 12 bases between them. The CDR3 has 13 amino acids. This CDR3 is CASSPPGGTEAFF. CDR3 sequence (DNA): TGTGCCAGCAGCCCCCCCGGCGGAACTGAAGCTTTCTTT.

This clonotype was seen ten or more times. The rearrangement uses TRBV7-9 and TRBJ2-2; no firm D call. The CDR3 is 14 amino acids. Germline V lookup: CDR1 SEHNR, CDR2 FQNEAQ (reference sequence). Trimming took 2 bases from V and 1 from J, leaving 5 bases between them. CDR3 loop: CASSLIKNTGELFF. As DNA, the CDR3 is TGTGCCAGCAGCTTAATAAAGAACACCGGGGAGCTGTTTTTT.

This clonotype was counted at least ten times. The chain links TRBV25-1 to TRBJ2-7; D gene uncertain. Deletions cut 5 bases from V and 1 base from J, with 6 bases between. Per the germline V gene, CDR1 is MGHDK and CDR2 is SYGVNS. This CDR3 is 12 amino acids long. This chain's CDR3 is CASSLVSYEQYF. CDR3 nucleotide sequence: TGTGCCAGCAGTCTTGTGTCCTACGAGCAGTACTTC.

This clonotype occurred many times. This chain's CDR3 is CSAPGGTEAFF. CDR3 DNA: TGCAGTGCTCCCGGTGGGACTGAAGCTTTCTTT. The V gene is TRBV20-1, the J gene TRBJ1-1, with unresolved D. The germline V gene has CDR1 DFQATT and CDR2 SNEGSKA (reference sequence). V lost 5 bases to trimming and J lost 5 bases, with 9 bases between them. This CDR3 region has 11 residues.

This chain connects TRBV7-2 to TRBJ2-7; D is undetermined. Trimming took off 3 bases at V and 3 bases at J, with 15 bases between the two ends. CDR3 length equals 15 residues. The germline gives CDR1 SGHTA, CDR2 FQGNSA. The CDR3 DNA is TGTGCCAGCAGCTTGGGTAGTGCGGATCGCTACGAGCAGTACTTC. This gives the protein CASSLGSADRYEQYF.

This clonotype has a count of ten or more. This rearrangement joins TRBV5-1 to TRBJ1-1; D gene unclear. Germline values: CDR1 SGHRS, CDR2 YFSETQ. V lost 0 bases, J lost 0 bases, and 6 bases lay in between. This CDR3 spans 14 amino acids. The CDR3 DNA reads TGCGCCAGCAGCTTGGATGCGCTGAACACTGAAGCTTTCTTT. It codes for CASSLDALNTEAFF.

Ten or more counts support this clonotype. The rearrangement links TRBV12-3 or TRBV12-4 to TRBJ2-3, with D tentatively TRBD2 (5 bases). The V end was cut by 2 bases, the J end by 6 bases, with 12 bases between. The CDR3 is 14 amino acids. The DNA for the CDR3 is TGTGCCAGCAGTTTAAGGGAGCCCCCCGATACGCAGTATTTT. Its translation: CASSLREPPDTQYF.

This chain links TRBV7-3 with TRBJ2-1, with D possibly matching TRBD2 (5 bases). With 1 base removed from V and 8 bases from J, the gap between germline ends came to 15 bases. The CDR3 is made up of 15 amino acids. Germline V gene data show CDR1 as SGHTA and CDR2 as FQGTGA. CDR3 residues: CASSLRFAGWDEQFF. CDR3 sequence (DNA): TGTGCCAGCAGCTTAAGGTTTGCGGGTTGGGATGAGCAGTTCTTC.

This clonotype was counted at least ten times. The CDR3 here is CASSWDVQFYEQYF. Here the CDR3 DNA reads TGTGCCAGCAGCTGGGACGTGCAGTTCTACGAGCAGTACTTC. The chain employs TRBV7-9 and TRBJ2-7; D may correspond to TRBD1 or TRBD2 (5 bases each). The germline V gene encodes CDR1 SEHNR and CDR2 FQNEAQ (reference sequence). V was clipped by 4 bases and J by 3 bases, with 13 bases between them. The CDR3 contains 14 residues.